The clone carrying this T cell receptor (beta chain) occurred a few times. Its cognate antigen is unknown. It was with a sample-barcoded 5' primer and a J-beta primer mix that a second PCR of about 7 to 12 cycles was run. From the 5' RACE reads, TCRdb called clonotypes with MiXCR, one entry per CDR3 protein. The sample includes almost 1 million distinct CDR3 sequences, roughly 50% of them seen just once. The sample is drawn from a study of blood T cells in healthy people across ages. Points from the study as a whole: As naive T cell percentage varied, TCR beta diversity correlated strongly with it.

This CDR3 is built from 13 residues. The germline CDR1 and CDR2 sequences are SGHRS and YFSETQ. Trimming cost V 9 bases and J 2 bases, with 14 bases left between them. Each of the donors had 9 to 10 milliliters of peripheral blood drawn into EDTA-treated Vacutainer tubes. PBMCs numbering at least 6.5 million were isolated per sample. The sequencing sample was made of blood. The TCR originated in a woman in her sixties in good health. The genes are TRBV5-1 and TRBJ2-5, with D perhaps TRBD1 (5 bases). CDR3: CATGQIGQETQYF. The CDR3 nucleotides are TGCGCCACCGGACAAATCGGTCAAGAGACCCAGTACTTC.